This passage covers 9 T cell receptor beta chains from one sample sequenced in a study of metastatic and nonmetastatic thyroid tumors. All patients were treatment-naive before thyroid surgery. TCRdb reassembled clones from the PCR reads with MiXCR. In the table there are 6,800 or so clones, more than 2.5% of which are singletons. What was sequenced was tumor tissue. These receptors all come from a female donor with papillary thyroid cancer or a benign thyroid nodule (not recorded which). Some clones in this sample may be carry-over from other donors' samples.

By sample share, this clone is medium-sized. V is TRBV5-1 and J is TRBJ1-6; D is possibly TRBD1 (5 bases). The CDR3 runs to 14 residues. Germline assignment: CDR1 SGHRS and CDR2 YFSETQ. Trimming removed 2 bases from V and 14 bases from J, with 17 bases in between. The CDR3 bases are TGCGCCAGCAGCTTCGAGGGACTTCAATTCACCCTCCACTTT. This gives the protein CASSFEGLQFTLHF.

By sample share, this clone is medium-sized (0.01 to 0.1%). The gene calls are TRBV11-3 and TRBJ1-2, with TRBD1 matching over 9 bases. With V trimmed by 3 bases and J by 6 bases, 2 bases remained unmatched. Germline V gives CDR1 SGHNT, CDR2 YENEEA. The CDR3 sequence is 13 residues long. The CDR3 here is CASSFRQGDGYTF. In DNA form, the CDR3 reads TGTGCCAGCAGCTTCAGACAGGGGGATGGCTACACCTTC.

In its sample, this clone ranks as medium-sized. The V gene is TRBV20-1, the J gene TRBJ2-5, with a possible D match to TRBD1 (5 bases). Trimming pared 4 bases from V and 2 bases from J, leaving 5 bases between. The CDR3 has 11 amino acids. Germline V gene lookup returns CDR1 DFQATT and CDR2 SNEGSKA (reference sequence). CDR3 DNA: TGCAGTGCTACAGGGCAAGAGACCCAGTACTTC. Protein: CSATGQETQYF.

This clone has at least ten counts. V usage is TRBV3-1 and J usage is TRBJ1-5; D is perhaps TRBD1 (6 bases). With 1 base removed from V and 7 bases from J, the gap between germline ends came to 17 bases. Germline V gene data show CDR1 as LGHDT and CDR2 as YNNKEL (reference sequence). This CDR3 has 16 residues. The CDR3 nucleotides read TGTGCCAGCAGCCAAGGGATTTCAGGGGTCCGGCAGCCCCAGCATTTT. Residues: CASSQGISGVRQPQHF.

This clone was counted ten times or more. The chain has TRBV5-1 and TRBJ1-1; TRBD1 agrees at 9 bases. Germline V gene data show CDR1 as SGHRS and CDR2 as YFSETQ. The CDR3 runs 14 residues. V dropped 3 bases and J dropped 3; count of bases not matched to a gene: 3. Here the CDR3 reads CASSSGQGYTEAFF. Written as DNA, the CDR3 is TGCGCCAGCAGCTCGGGACAGGGTTACACTGAAGCTTTCTTT. Variable domain in full (rest from reference TRBV5-1 and TRBJ1-1): KAGVTQTPRYLIKTRGQQVTLSCSPISGHRSVSWYQQTPGQGLQFLFEYFSETQRNKGNFPGRFSGRQFSNSRSEMNVSTLELGDSALYLCASSSGQGYTEAFFGQGTRLTVV.

This clone was found many times. The J gene is TRBJ1-5, the V gene TRBV24-1; a possible D gene is TRBD1 (5 bases). Germline V gene sequence: CDR1 KGHDR, CDR2 SFDVKD. V lost 7 bases, J lost 0 bases, and 18 bases lay in between. CDR3 length equals 17 residues. The CDR3 loop is CATSSGHKDYSNQPQHF. CDR3 DNA sequence: TGTGCCACCAGCTCTGGACACAAAGACTATAGCAATCAGCCCCAGCATTTT.

This clone was seen many times. This rearrangement joins TRBV5-1 to TRBJ1-1, with TRBD1 identical over 7 bases. J gave up 1 base and V 0 bases, and 18 bases lay outside the gene matches. Germline assignment: CDR1 SGHRS and CDR2 YFSETQ. The CDR3 has 20 residues. CDR3 bases: TGCGCCAGCAGCTTGGAGGGGGCCACCCGGATTACATTACCGAACACTGAAGCTTTCTTT. Its protein product is CASSLEGATRITLPNTEAFF.

This clone counts as medium-sized. This sequence joins TRBV6-2 or TRBV6-3 and TRBJ1-1; D gene uncertain. Germline CDR1 reads MNHEY; CDR2 reads SVGEGT. Trimming took 4 bases from V and 6 from J, leaving 15 bases between them. This CDR3 is 14 amino acids long. CDR3 DNA sequence: TGTGCCAGCAGTTGGTCTTCGGGAGACGCTGAAGCTTTCTTT. As protein: CASSWSSGDAEAFF.

This clone is medium-sized (0.01 to 0.1%) within its sample. The rearrangement links TRBV12-3 or TRBV12-4 to TRBJ1-1; D is undetermined. The CDR3 is 13 residues long. V was clipped by 0 bases and J by 4 bases, with 6 bases between them. The CDR3 loop reads CASSLAGGTEAFF. As DNA, the CDR3 is TGTGCCAGCAGTTTAGCCGGTGGCACTGAAGCTTTCTTT.